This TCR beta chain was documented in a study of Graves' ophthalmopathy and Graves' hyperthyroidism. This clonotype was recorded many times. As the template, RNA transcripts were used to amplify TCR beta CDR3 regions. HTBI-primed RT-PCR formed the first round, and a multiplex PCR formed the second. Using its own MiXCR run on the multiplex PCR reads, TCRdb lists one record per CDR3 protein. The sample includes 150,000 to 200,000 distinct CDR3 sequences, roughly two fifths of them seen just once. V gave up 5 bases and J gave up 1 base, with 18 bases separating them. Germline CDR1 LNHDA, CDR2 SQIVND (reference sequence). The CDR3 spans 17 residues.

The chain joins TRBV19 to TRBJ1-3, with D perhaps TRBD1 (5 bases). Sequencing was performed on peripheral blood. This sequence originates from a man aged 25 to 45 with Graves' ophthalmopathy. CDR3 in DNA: TGTGCCAGTAGTCCCCAGCCCAGGGATACATCTGGAAACACCATATATTTT. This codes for CASSPQPRDTSGNTIYF.